The clone carrying this TCR beta chain has just a few counts. Its matching antigen is unknown. Based on CD45RO/CCR7/CD25/CD127/CD95/CD27, CD4+ regulatory, stem cell-like memory, naive and central memory cells were sorted. This sample was included in a study of beta chain features in type 1 diabetes. V lost 5 bases, J lost 1 base, and 17 bases lay in between. The CDR3 length is 16 residues. Germline lookup yields CDR1 LNHDA and CDR2 SQIVND (reference sequence). Study-wide results and caveats: Researchers report that Type 1 diabetes patients had moderately but significantly shorter TCRB CDR3s across all four CD4+ subsets.

cDNA synthesis used the whole RNA isolate, giving expressed TCRB sequences. Clones were read by immunoSEQ multiplex PCR, and TCRdb kept only the in-frame ones, dropping some. This sample has about 900,000 clones, with roughly 15% found just once. The receptor's source is a woman aged 18-29 years in good health. The sequenced sample was naive CD4+ T cells from blood. The chain has TRBV19 and TRBJ2-5; D is perhaps TRBD2 (6 bases). The chain's CDR3 is CASSPKTSSGQETQYF. The CDR3 DNA sequence: TGTGCCAGTAGTCCGAAGACTAGTTCGGGCCAAGAGACCCAGTACTTC.